These 7 T cell receptor beta chains were sequenced from one sample in a study of shared clonotypes between healthy human individuals. Only in-frame clones appear in the TCRdb table, and some are missing; sequencing was by immunoSEQ multiplex PCR. The table shows 2 million to 3 million clones, with under 95% occurring only once. Sequenced: naive CD4+ T cells from PBMCs. Subset indicated: CD45RA+ positively selected. These receptors came from a man aged 18 to 30 in good health. Some clones in this sample may be carry-over from other donors' samples.

V usage is TRBV6-1 and J usage is TRBJ2-7, with D unclear. From germline, CDR1 is MNHNS and CDR2 SASEGT. CDR3 length: 12 amino acids. Trimming shortened V by 3 bases and J by 5 bases, and 8 bases separated the two germline ends. The CDR3 loop is CASSEIIHEQYF. CDR3 bases: TGTGCCAGCAGTGAGATTATCCACGAGCAGTACTTC.

A single count supports this clone. V usage is TRBV11-2 and J usage is TRBJ1-3; the D is unclear. There are 17 residues in the CDR3. V dropped 0 bases and J dropped 4 bases, with 16 bases sitting between them. Germline V gene sequence: CDR1 SGHAT, CDR2 FQNNGV. CDR3 loop: CASSLDSRRADGNTIYF. CDR3 bases: TGTGCCAGCAGCTTAGATTCAAGAAGGGCGGACGGAAACACCATATATTTT.

The chain couples TRBV30 to TRBJ1-1; D unclear. CDR1 is GTSNPN and CDR2 is SVGIG in the germline V gene (reference sequence). CDR3 size: 13 residues. The germline V and J ends were trimmed by 4 bases and 0 bases, with 9 bases remaining between them. The CDR3 sequence: CAWKSRMNTEAFF. In nucleotides, the CDR3 is TGTGCCTGGAAGAGCAGAATGAACACTGAAGCTTTCTTT.

The chain couples TRBV28 to TRBJ1-4; 10 nucleotides match TRBD1. The ends lost 3 bases at V and 8 bases at J; junction bases unmatched: 9. CDR1 and CDR2 from the germline V gene are MDHEN and SYDVKM. This CDR3 has 16 amino acids. CDR3 nucleotide sequence: TGTGCCAGCAGTTTCCCCCGGACAGGGGGGAGCGAAAAACTGTTTTTT. It translates to CASSFPRTGGSEKLFF. The variable domain in full, with the rest retrieved from reference TRBV28 and TRBJ1-4, is DVKVTQSSRYLVKRTGEKVFLECVQDMDHENMFWYRQDPGLGLRLIYFSYDVKMKEKGDIPEGYSVSREKKERFSLILESASTNQTSMYLCASSFPRTGGSEKLFFGSGTQLSVL.

The genes are TRBV30 and TRBJ2-2; D uncertain. The CDR3 contains 13 residues. Germline CDR1 reads GTSNPN; CDR2 reads SVGIG (reference sequence). Between the trimmed V and J ends, which lost 4 bases and 9 bases, there was a span of 15 bases. The CDR3 region is CAWIPTFSRELFF. As DNA, the CDR3 is TGTGCCTGGATCCCCACCTTTAGCAGGGAGCTGTTTTTT. The variable domain in full, with the rest retrieved from reference TRBV30 and TRBJ2-2, is SQTIHQWPATLVQPVGSPLSLECTVEGTSNPNLYWYRQAAGRGLQLLFYSVGIGQISSEVPQNLSASRPQDRQFILSSKKLLLSDSGFYLCAWIPTFSRELFFGEGSRLTVL.

The chain uses TRBV28 and TRBJ2-5; TRBD2 matches at 7 bases. Germline V gene data show CDR1 as MDHEN and CDR2 as SYDVKM. Germline trimming cut 2 bases from V and 5 bases from J; bases unmatched to any gene: 20. CDR3 length: 19 residues. The CDR3 DNA reads TGTGCCAGCAGTTTAGGACCGTGGGCGGGAGAGGGGCTAGGGGAGACCCAGTACTTC. It codes for CASSLGPWAGEGLGETQYF.

V and J are TRBV6-5 and TRBJ2-7; a weak D match, TRBD1 (6 bases). The CDR3 spans 15 residues. Looked up from germline, CDR1 is MNHEY and CDR2 is SVGAGI. V was shortened by 6 bases and J by 1 base, with 16 bases between the two germline ends. The CDR3 DNA reads TGTGCCAGCAGGGGACGGGGACAAGGTTCCTACGAGCAGTACTTC. Amino acid sequence: CASRGRGQGSYEQYF.